The entry below gives a single TCR beta chain sequence along with its context. The table lists this clone with a few counts. The specificity of this receptor is unknown. Base qualities were left out, and no much larger clone turns up one base away. This sample was taken from a study of early stage breast cancer tumors (dated 2017 in TCRdb). Turning to the overall study: Of the approximately 15 invasive breast tumors, approximately 11 were found to be estrogen receptor-positive, progesterone receptor-positive and HER2-negative. The average read coverage per sample was about 10-fold. Of the approximately 12 ER+/PR+/HER2- tumors, eight were classified as invasive ductal carcinomas and four as invasive lobular carcinomas. A total of 2,651,842 templates, representing 1,097,674 unique clonotypes, were detected across all samples.

Every sample was amplified as two independent genomic DNA replicates, using approximately 550 ng for blood and approximately 1.5 ug for tumor or normal breast. Following the manufacturer's instructions, the ImmunoSeq Intro kit was used to carry out TCRB sequencing on genomic DNA. Multiplex PCR ran 25 to 35 cycles with proprietary primers and spike-in control sequences for absolute quantification. Single-end 150-bp reads were used to sequence an 87-bp fragment spanning the CDR3 and the flanking V and J genes. Each lane of an Illumina MiSeq using version 3.0 chemistry carried seven multiplexed samples, with two replicates per sample. Turning to the authors' computational methods: The vendor's proprietary pipeline handled the raw data processing, merging both replicates into a single result for each sample. Productive rearrangements sharing the V-gene family, CDR3 amino acid sequence and J-gene segment were defined as clonotypes. Clonality was calculated as 1 minus the normalized Shannon entropy (Pielou evenness) of TCRB abundances. T cell density was estimated by dividing total templates by the number of input cells inferred from the DNA input amount. Total repertoire diversity and clonality were estimated with Recon using default parameters. A clonotype was considered tumor-enriched if its abundance in tumor exceeded 0.1% and was at least 32-fold higher than its abundance in normal breast. Drawn from immuneACCESS, this table holds only the in-frame rearrangements with V and J called that TCRdb kept. Clones are partly lost; checked studies trace under half to an unresolved V gene and leave the rest unexplained. The V and J calls and the clone size are those of that table, but D and trimming were determined from the DNA. The sample records about 48,000 clones, roughly 83% of which are singletons. In total, the top ten clones hold approximately 1.5% of the sample.

Here is what the overall study found, with its caveats: Chain pairing and functional markers such as CD4, CD8 and FOXP3 were missed by bulk genomic DNA sequencing of unsorted cells. Enriched TCRB sequences shared across patients were found to be mostly commonly generated sequences that were unlikely to play an important role in the tumor microenvironment. Because the cohort was small, a breakdown by tumor subtype could not be done. Compared with adjacent normal breast tissue, tumors had higher clonality and approximately 2.5-fold greater T cell density. Repertoires from blood and normal breast were more alike than repertoires from blood and tumor, and in about 85% of the 16 patients, comparing each tissue with blood separated tumor from normal.

The study profiled bulk TCR beta-chain repertoires in matched peripheral blood, tumor and adjacent normal breast tissue taken from some 17 patients with early-stage breast cancer. Before surgery, about 5-11 mL of whole blood was collected into EDTA tubes and then processed within 2 hours. Peripheral blood mononuclear cells were isolated by Ficoll-Paque centrifugation in SepMate-50 tubes. PBMCs were cryopreserved in approximately 90% FBS with around 10% DMSO in aliquots of roughly 1.9 to 4.5 million cells and stored in liquid nitrogen. The Qiagen AllPrep DNA/RNA Mini kit was used for genomic DNA extraction. This clonotype originated in a person aged 45 to 59 with breast cancer. The sequenced sample consisted of blood.

The CDR3 sequence is CASSQGWGQPQHF. At the DNA level, the sequence is TGTGCCAGCAGTCAGGGGTGGGGTCAGCCCCAGCATTTT. Recombination linked TRBV27 to TRBJ1-5; possibly the D gene is TRBD1, per 6 matching bases. CDR1 and CDR2, looked up from the germline V gene (reference sequence), are MNHEY and SMNVEV. V sheds 5 bases and J sheds 6 bases, leaving 11 bases between their ends. Measured from the cysteine to the phenylalanine, the CDR3 is 13 residues long. Only the CDR3 region is kept as DNA, spanning 39 bases read in frame from base 1.